The TCR beta chain described here comes from a study of T cell repertoires in cytomegalovirus infection. Study details: Epitope selection comprised recently identified HLA-C-restricted CMV epitopes and well-studied HLA-B-restricted CMV epitopes. Public signatures in TCR beta pointed to CMV infection and matching HLA type.

Via MiXCR, TCRdb re-called the reads, giving one row per CDR3 protein. The data hold about 310,000 distinct CDR3 sequences, with roughly 25% observed a single time. The CDR3 totals 15 residues. The germline CDR1 and CDR2 sequences are PRHDT and FYEKMQ (reference sequence). V dropped 5 bases and J dropped 7 bases, with 20 bases sitting between them. Study-wide points: Public TCR beta family frequency separated CMV-and-HLA carriers, including in an independent cohort. Clonotype analysis showed dominance of the ex vivo response by HLA-C-restricted CMV-specific TCR beta clonotypes.

In the case of this clonotype: Its antigen remains unidentified.

This sequence originates from a human donor in good health (CMV status not recorded). Some clones in this sample may be carry-over from other donors' samples. V usage is TRBV13 and J usage is TRBJ1-1; D might be TRBD1 (5 bases). The sequenced sample was cultured PBMCs, obtained from culture after CMV antigen stimulation. The CDR3 DNA is TGTGCCAGCAGCGTCGCGGGGGGTAGCGGTGATGAAGCTTTCTTT. As protein: CASSVAGGSGDEAFF.